Shown below are 13 T cell receptor beta chains from a single sample sequenced in a study of T cell repertoires in cytomegalovirus infection. The antigens of these receptors remain unknown. TCRdb called the reads again in MiXCR, with one record for every CDR3 protein. The sample gives 68,000 or so distinct CDR3 sequences, 20% to 25% of which show up once; 79% is in the top ten. Sequenced material: PBMCs, sequenced either directly or after in vitro stimulation (not recorded which). The receptor set was obtained from a human donor in good health (CMV status not recorded). Some clones in this sample may be carry-over from other donors' samples.

There are a few counts of this clonotype. The chain couples TRBV29-1 to TRBJ1-3; D gene ambiguous. This CDR3 contains 13 residues. The ends were cut back, 6 bases at V and 2 bases at J, with 11 bases in the middle. The germline gives CDR1 SQVTM, CDR2 ANQGSEA. CDR3 coding DNA: TGCAGCGTATTGGGTCAGGCTGGAAACACCATATATTTT. Translated: CSVLGQAGNTIYF.

This clonotype has just a few counts. This chain joins TRBV28 and TRBJ2-7; tentatively, D is TRBD1 (6 bases). From germline, CDR1 is MDHEN and CDR2 SYDVKM. The CDR3 consists of 12 residues. Trimming removed 3 bases at V and 3 bases at J, with 6 bases between. CDR3 in DNA: TGTGCCAGCAGTTTGGACAGCTACGAGCAGTACTTC. Its protein is CASSLDSYEQYF.

The rearrangement links TRBV20-1 to TRBJ1-6; maybe TRBD1 (6 bases). The CDR3 is 14 residues long. The germline gives CDR1 DFQATT, CDR2 SNEGSKA (reference sequence). V lost 0 bases to trimming and J lost 10 bases, with 13 bases between them. The CDR3 sequence is CSARDSGARSPLHF. CDR3 DNA sequence: TGCAGTGCTAGAGATTCGGGGGCGAGGTCACCCCTCCACTTT.

This clonotype has a handful of counts. The rearrangement joins TRBV11-2 to TRBJ2-1, with 9 nucleotides matching TRBD1. This CDR3 has 16 residues. V trimming: 7 bases; J trimming: 7 bases; junction bases outside the gene matches: 14. Germline V gives CDR1 SGHAT, CDR2 FQNNGV. DNA for the CDR3: TGTGCCAGCAACTCAGTCGTTGGGACAGGGAGGAATGAGCAGTTCTTC. This codes for CASNSVVGTGRNEQFF.

This clonotype was observed a handful of times. This sequence joins TRBV7-2 and TRBJ2-5, with TRBD2 as a possible D gene (6 bases). CDR3 length: 12 residues. V gave up 1 base and J gave up 11 bases, with 11 bases separating them. The germline V gene has CDR1 SGHTA and CDR2 FQGNSA. The CDR3 coding sequence is TGTGCCAGCAGCTTAGAGTTAGCGGAACAGTACTTC. Its translation is CASSLELAEQYF.

The chain links TRBV6-2 or TRBV6-3 to TRBJ2-7, with D tentatively TRBD1 or TRBD2 (5 bases each). CDR1 and CDR2 from the germline V gene are MNHEY and SVGEGT. The CDR3 has 14 amino acids. Deletions cut 6 bases from V and 4 bases from J, with 16 bases between. DNA of the CDR3: TGTGCCAGCAGAAATGGGGGAGCGCTATACGAGCAGTACTTC. Amino acids: CASRNGGALYEQYF.

This chain uses TRBV7-2 with TRBJ2-5; no clear D gene. The CDR3 runs 16 residues. The V end was cut by 4 bases, the J end by 0 bases, with 15 bases between. Germline-derived CDR1 and CDR2 are SGHTA and FQGNSA. The CDR3 sequence: CASSSRRASHQETQYF. CDR3 bases: TGTGCCAGCAGCTCCCGACGGGCAAGCCACCAAGAGACCCAGTACTTC.

The rearrangement links TRBV9 to TRBJ2-3, with D maybe TRBD2 (6 bases). V shed 2 bases and J shed 6 bases, with 13 bases lying between them. The CDR3 length is 14 residues. Germline V gene sequence: CDR1 SGDLS, CDR2 YYNGEE. The CDR3 sequence is CASSVLASWDTQYF. The CDR3 DNA sequence: TGTGCCAGCAGCGTCCTAGCGAGTTGGGATACGCAGTATTTT.

This clonotype was detected only a few times. The CDR3 bases are TGTGCCAGCAGGGCTACTACTAGCGGGAGGGCCTACGAGCAGTACTTC. Residues: CASRATTSGRAYEQYF. This chain links TRBV2 with TRBJ2-7, with 13 bases identical to TRBD2. From germline, CDR1 is SNHLY and CDR2 FYNNEI. This CDR3 is built from 16 residues. With V trimmed by 6 bases and J by 2 bases, 7 bases remained unmatched.

The rearrangement links TRBV11-2 to TRBJ1-1; TRBD1 aligns across 9 bases. V shed 3 bases, J shed 5 bases, and the junction held 7 bases outside the gene matches. The CDR3 is 15 residues long. Germline loops: CDR1 SGHAT, CDR2 FQNNGV. The CDR3 DNA is TGTGCCAGCAGCTTTGGCGGACAGGGGAGAACTGAAGCTTTCTTT. Translation gives CASSFGGQGRTEAFF.

The chain is built from TRBV6-6 and TRBJ2-1; no reliable D call. V was shortened by 4 bases and J by 3 bases, with 10 bases between the two germline ends. This CDR3 is 14 amino acids long. Germline-derived CDR1 and CDR2 are MNHNY and SVGAGI (reference sequence). This chain's CDR3 is CASSSSGSYNEQFF. Here the CDR3 DNA reads TGTGCCAGCAGTTCCTCGGGCAGCTACAATGAGCAGTTCTTC.

This clonotype was found many times. The CDR3 is CASSQEGSGLAGEDTQYF. CDR3 nucleotide sequence: TGCGCCAGCAGCCAAGAAGGGTCGGGACTAGCGGGAGAAGATACGCAGTATTTT. The chain links TRBV4-3 to TRBJ2-3; TRBD2 matches 14 bases. The J segment lost 5 bases and the V segment lost 0 bases, leaving 7 bases of the junction unmatched. Germline lookup yields CDR1 LGHNA and CDR2 YSLEER. There are 18 residues in the CDR3.

The V and J genes are TRBV5-6 and TRBJ2-5, with D tentatively TRBD1 or TRBD2 (6 bases each). CDR1 SGHDT and CDR2 YYEEEE come from the germline V gene. The ends were cut back, 1 base at V and 5 bases at J, with 18 bases in the middle. The length of the CDR3 is 16 residues. CDR3 region: CASSLLGSGEVETQYF. DNA for the CDR3: TGTGCCAGCAGCTTGTTGGGGTCAGGGGAGGTGGAGACCCAGTACTTC.